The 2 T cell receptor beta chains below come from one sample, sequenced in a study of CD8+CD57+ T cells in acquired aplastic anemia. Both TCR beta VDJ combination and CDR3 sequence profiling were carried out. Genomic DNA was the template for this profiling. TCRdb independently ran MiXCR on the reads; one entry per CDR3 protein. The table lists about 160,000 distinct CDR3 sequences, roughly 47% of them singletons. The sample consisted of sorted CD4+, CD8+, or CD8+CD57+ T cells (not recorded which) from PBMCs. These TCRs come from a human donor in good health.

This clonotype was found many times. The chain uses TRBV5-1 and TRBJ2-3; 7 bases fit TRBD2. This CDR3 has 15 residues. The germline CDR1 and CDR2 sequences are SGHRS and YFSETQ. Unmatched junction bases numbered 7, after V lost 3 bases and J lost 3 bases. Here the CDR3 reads CASSSGSGITDTQYF. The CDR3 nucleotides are TGCGCCAGCAGCTCGGGAAGCGGGATAACAGATACGCAGTATTTT. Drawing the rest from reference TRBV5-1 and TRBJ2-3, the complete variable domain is KAGVTQTPRYLIKTRGQQVTLSCSPISGHRSVSWYQQTPGQGLQFLFEYFSETQRNKGNFPGRFSGRQFSNSRSEMNVSTLELGDSALYLCASSSGSGITDTQYFGPGTRLTVL.

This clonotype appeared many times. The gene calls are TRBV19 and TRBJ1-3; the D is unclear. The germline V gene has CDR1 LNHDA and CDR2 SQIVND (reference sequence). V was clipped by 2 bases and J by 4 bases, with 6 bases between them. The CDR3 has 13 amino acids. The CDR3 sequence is CASSILPGNTIYF. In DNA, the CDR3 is TGTGCCAGTAGTATATTGCCGGGAAACACCATATATTTT. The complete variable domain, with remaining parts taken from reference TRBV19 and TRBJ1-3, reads DGGITQSPKYLFRKEGQNVTLSCEQNLNHDAMYWYRQDPGQGLRLIYYSQIVNDFQKGDIAEGYSVSREKKESFPLTVTSAQKNPTAFYLCASSILPGNTIYFGEGSWLTVV.